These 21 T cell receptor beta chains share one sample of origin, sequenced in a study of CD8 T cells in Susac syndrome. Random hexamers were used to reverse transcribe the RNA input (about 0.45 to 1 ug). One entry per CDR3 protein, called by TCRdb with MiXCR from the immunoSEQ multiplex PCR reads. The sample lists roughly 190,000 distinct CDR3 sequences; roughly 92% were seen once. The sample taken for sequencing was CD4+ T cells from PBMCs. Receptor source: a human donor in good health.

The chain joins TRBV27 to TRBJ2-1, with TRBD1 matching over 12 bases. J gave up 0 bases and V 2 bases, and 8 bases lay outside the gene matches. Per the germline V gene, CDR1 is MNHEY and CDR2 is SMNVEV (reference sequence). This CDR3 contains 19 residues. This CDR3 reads CASSLGGTGGLSSYNEQFF. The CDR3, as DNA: TGTGCCAGCAGTTTAGGTGGGACAGGGGGCCTAAGCTCCTACAATGAGCAGTTCTTC.

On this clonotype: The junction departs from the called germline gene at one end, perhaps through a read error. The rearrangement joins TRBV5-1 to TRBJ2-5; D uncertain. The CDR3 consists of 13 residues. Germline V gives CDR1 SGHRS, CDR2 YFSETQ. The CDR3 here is CASRLWRAETQYF. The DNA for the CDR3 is TGCGCCAGCCGCTTATGGCGTGCGGAGACCCAGTACTTC.

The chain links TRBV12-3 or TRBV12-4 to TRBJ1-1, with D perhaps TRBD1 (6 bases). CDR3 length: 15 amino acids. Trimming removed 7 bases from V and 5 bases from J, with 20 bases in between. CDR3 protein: CASMRGQGRVTEAFF. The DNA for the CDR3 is TGTGCCAGCATGAGAGGGCAGGGGAGAGTGACTGAAGCTTTCTTT.

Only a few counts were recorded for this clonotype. As DNA, the CDR3 is TGCGCCAGCAGTCACCCGTATGGGGGTTCCTCCTACGAGCAGTACGTC. Protein sequence: CASSHPYGGSSYEQYV. The rearrangement links TRBV23-1 to TRBJ2-7, with D tentatively TRBD1 or TRBD2 (5 bases each). TRBV23-1 is treated as an ORF (open reading frame) with a function not yet certain. The ends were cut back, 3 bases at V and 0 bases at J, with 15 bases in the middle. This CDR3 has 16 amino acids.

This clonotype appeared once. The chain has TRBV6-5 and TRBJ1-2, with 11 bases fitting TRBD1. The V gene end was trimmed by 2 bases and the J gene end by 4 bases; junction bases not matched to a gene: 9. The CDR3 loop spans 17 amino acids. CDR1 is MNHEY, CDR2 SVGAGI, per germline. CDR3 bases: TGTGCCAGCAGTTACGGACCGGACAGGGGGCTGTCCTATGGCTACACCTTC. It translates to CASSYGPDRGLSYGYTF.

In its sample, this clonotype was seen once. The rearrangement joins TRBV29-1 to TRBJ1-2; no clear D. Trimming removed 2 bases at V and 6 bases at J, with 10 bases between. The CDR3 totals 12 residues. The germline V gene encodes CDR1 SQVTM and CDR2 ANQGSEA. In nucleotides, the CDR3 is TGCAGCGTTGAAAAGACGGCCAATGGCTACACCTTC. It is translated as CSVEKTANGYTF.

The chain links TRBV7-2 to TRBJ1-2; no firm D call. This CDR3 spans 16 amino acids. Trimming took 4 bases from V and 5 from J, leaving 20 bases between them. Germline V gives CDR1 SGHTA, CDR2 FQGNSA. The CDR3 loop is CASSSRNLQAGYGYTF. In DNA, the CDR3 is TGTGCCAGCAGCTCCCGGAACCTCCAAGCGGGATATGGCTACACCTTC.

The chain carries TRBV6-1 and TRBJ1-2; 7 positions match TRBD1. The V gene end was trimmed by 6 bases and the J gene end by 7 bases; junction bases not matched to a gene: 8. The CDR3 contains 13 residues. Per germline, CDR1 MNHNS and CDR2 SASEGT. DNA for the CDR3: TGTGCCAGCAGCCCGGGAGGGGGCAGTGGCTACACCTTC. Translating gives CASSPGGGSGYTF.

The CDR3 sequence is CASSHAGTSGVGAKNIQYF. The CDR3 bases are TGTGCCAGCAGTCACGCAGGGACTAGCGGGGTCGGGGCCAAAAACATTCAGTACTTC. This chain links TRBV6-2 or TRBV6-3 with TRBJ2-4; 13 nucleotides agree with TRBD2. Germline CDR1 and CDR2: MNHEY and SVGEGT. This CDR3 is built from 19 residues. V shed 5 bases, J shed 1 base, and the junction held 11 bases outside the gene matches.

The CDR3: CASSQGSQPQHF. DNA for the CDR3: TGTGCCAGCAGCCAGGGGAGTCAGCCCCAGCATTTT. The rearrangement joins TRBV7-2 to TRBJ1-5; D might be TRBD1 (6 bases). The CDR3 runs 12 residues. Germline loops: CDR1 SGHTA, CDR2 FQGNSA. Trimming removed 5 bases at V and 6 bases at J, with 8 bases between. The variable domain in full, completed from reference TRBV7-2 and TRBJ1-5, reads GAGVSQSPSNKVTEKGKDVELRCDPISGHTALYWYRQSLGQGLEFLIYFQGNSAPDKSGLPSDRFSAERTGGSVSTLTIQRTQQEDSAVYLCASSQGSQPQHFGDGTRLSIL.

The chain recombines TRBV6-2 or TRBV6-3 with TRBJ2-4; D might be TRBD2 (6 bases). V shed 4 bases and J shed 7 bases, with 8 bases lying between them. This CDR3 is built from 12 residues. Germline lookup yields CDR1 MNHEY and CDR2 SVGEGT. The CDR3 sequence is CASSFRGNIQYF. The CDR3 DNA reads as TGTGCCAGCAGTTTCCGGGGGAACATTCAGTACTTC.

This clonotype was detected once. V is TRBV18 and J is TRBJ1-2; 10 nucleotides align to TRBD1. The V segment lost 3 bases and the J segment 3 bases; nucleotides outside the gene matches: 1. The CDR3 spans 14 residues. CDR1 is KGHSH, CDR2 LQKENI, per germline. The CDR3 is CASSPDRGDYGYTF. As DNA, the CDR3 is TGTGCCAGCTCACCGGACAGGGGGGACTATGGCTACACCTTC.

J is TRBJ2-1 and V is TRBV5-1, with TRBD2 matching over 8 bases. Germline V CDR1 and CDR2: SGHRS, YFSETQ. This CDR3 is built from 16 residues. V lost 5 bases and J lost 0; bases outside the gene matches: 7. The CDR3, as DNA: TGCGCCAGCAGGGCGACGGGGGGGAGCTCCTACAATGAGCAGTTCTTC. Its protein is CASRATGGSSYNEQFF.

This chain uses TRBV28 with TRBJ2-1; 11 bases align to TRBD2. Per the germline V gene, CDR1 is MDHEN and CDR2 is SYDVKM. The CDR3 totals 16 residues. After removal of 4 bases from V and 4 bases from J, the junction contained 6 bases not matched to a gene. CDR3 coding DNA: TGTGCCAGCAGTTCCCTAGCGGGGGGTCATTACAATGAGCAGTTCTTC. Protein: CASSSLAGGHYNEQFF.

CDR3 loop: CASSAGAAYEQYF. The CDR3 DNA follows: TGCGCCAGCAGCGCGGGGGCAGCCTACGAGCAGTACTTC. J is TRBJ2-7 and V is TRBV5-1, with D possibly matching TRBD2 (7 bases). The CDR3 has 13 residues. Trimming removed 4 bases from V and 2 bases from J, with 10 bases in between. Germline V gives CDR1 SGHRS, CDR2 YFSETQ.

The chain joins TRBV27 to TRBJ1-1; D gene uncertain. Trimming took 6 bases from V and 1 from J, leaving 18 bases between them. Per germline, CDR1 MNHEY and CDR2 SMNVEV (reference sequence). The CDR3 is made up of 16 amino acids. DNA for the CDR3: TGTGCCAGCAGCCAATCGGGTCTCGCCGAGAACACTGAAGCTTTCTTT. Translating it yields CASSQSGLAENTEAFF.

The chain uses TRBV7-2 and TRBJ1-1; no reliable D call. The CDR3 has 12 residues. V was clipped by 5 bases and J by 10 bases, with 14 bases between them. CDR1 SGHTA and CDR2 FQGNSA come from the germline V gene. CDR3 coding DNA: TGTGCCAGCAGCCTTCGTCGGCGCCGAGCTTTCTTT. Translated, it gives CASSLRRRRAFF.

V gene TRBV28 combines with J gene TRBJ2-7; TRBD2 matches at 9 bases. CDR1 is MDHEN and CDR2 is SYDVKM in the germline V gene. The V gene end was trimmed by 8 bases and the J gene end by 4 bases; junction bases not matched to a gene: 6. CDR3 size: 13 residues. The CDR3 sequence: CASGAGGRYEQYV. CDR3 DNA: TGTGCCAGCGGAGCGGGGGGTAGGTACGAGCAGTACGTC.

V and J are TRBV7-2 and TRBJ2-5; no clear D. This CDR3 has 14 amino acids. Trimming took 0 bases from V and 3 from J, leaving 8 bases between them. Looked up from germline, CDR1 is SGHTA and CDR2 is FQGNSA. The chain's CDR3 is CASSLAFREETQYF. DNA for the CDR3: TGTGCCAGCAGCTTAGCGTTCCGGGAAGAGACCCAGTACTTC.

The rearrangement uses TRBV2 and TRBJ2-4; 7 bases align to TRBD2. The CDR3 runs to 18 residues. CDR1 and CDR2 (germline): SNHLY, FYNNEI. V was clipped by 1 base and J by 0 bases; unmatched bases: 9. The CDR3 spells CASSEGFEGLLAKNIQYF. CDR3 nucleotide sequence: TGTGCCAGCAGTGAAGGCTTCGAGGGACTACTAGCCAAAAACATTCAGTACTTC.

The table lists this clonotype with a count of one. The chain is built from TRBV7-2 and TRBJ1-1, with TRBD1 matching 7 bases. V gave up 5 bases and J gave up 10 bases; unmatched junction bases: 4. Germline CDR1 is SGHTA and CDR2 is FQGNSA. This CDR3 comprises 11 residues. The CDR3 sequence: CASSAGQRAFF. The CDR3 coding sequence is TGTGCCAGCAGCGCGGGACAGCGAGCTTTCTTT.